Listed here are 26 T cell receptor beta chains from one sample, sequenced in a study of esophageal squamous cell carcinoma under preoperative chemotherapy. TCRdb reanalysed the PCR reads using MiXCR and keeps one entry per CDR3 protein. Among roughly 30,000 distinct CDR3 sequences listed, roughly 52% were seen once. Time point here: after preoperative PTX-NDP chemotherapy. Collection of the sample occurred from a patient given preoperative chemotherapy. Receptor source: a human donor with esophageal squamous cell carcinoma. The donor label of this sample is uncertain.

This clonotype was found once. This chain uses TRBV7-8 with TRBJ2-3; 8 bases fit TRBD1. This CDR3 is built from 16 residues. The germline V gene encodes CDR1 SGHVS and CDR2 FQNEAQ. Unmatched junction bases numbered 19, after V lost 8 bases and J lost 9 bases. The CDR3 loop is CASRGLQGASTETQYF. Written as DNA, the CDR3 is TGTGCCAGCCGCGGCCTCCAGGGGGCGAGCACCGAGACGCAGTATTTT.

This clonotype was recorded at least ten times. V is TRBV7-7 and J is TRBJ2-1; tentatively, D is TRBD1 or TRBD2 (5 bases each). Per germline, CDR1 SSHAT and CDR2 FNYEAQ (reference sequence). The CDR3 runs 13 residues. CDR3 sequence reads: CASSGDLYGTQFF. Written as DNA, the CDR3 is TGTGCTAGCTCCGGGGACCTCTATGGGACCCAGTTCTTC.

This chain links TRBV7-6 with TRBJ2-5; D might be TRBD1 or TRBD2, each matching 6 bases. V lost 8 bases and J lost 4, with 23 bases in between. CDR1 SGHVS and CDR2 FNYEAQ come from the germline V gene. The CDR3 consists of 16 residues. The CDR3 region has the DNA TGTGCCAGCGGGGGAGACGGGGGCCGTGGCCGAGAGACCCAGTACTTC. It codes for CASGGDGGRGRETQYF. Full variable domain (outside the CDR3, taken from reference TRBV7-6 and TRBJ2-5): GAGVSQSPRYKVTKRGQDVALRCDPISGHVSLYWYRQALGQGPEFLTYFNYEAQQDKSGLPNDRFSAERPEGSISTLTIQRTEQRDSAMYRCASGGDGGRGRETQYFGPGTRLLVL.

This chain joins TRBV12-3 or TRBV12-4 and TRBJ2-3; possible D gene TRBD2, 7 bases. Matching the DNA end better, TRBJ2-5 makes the J call doubtful. CDR3 length equals 16 residues. The CDR3: CASSGTGGGGTDTQYF. In DNA form, the CDR3 reads TGTGCCAGCAGTGGCACTGGGGGGGGCGGCACAGATACCCAGTACTTC.

This clonotype was recorded at least ten times. The chain is built from TRBV12-3 or TRBV12-4 and TRBJ2-5; D gene uncertain. The V end was cut by 6 bases, the J end by 1 base, with 12 bases between. The CDR3 is 14 residues long. The CDR3 spells CASSVEASQETQYF. The CDR3 DNA sequence: TGTGCCAGCAGCGTAGAGGCTAGCCAAGAGACCCAGTACTTC.

At least ten counts were recorded for this clonotype. A clone one base away is much larger, so this may be a read error. The V gene is TRBV7-8, the J gene TRBJ2-5, with D perhaps given as TRBD1 or TRBD2 (5 bases each). V was trimmed by 6 bases and J by 11 bases, leaving 22 bases between them. Germline V gene lookup returns CDR1 SGHVS and CDR2 FQNEAQ. This CDR3 has 14 residues. For the CDR3, the DNA is TGTGCCAGCAGGGGACCCACCGGGAACAATGAGCAGTACTTC. Residues: CASRGPTGNNEQYF. The complete variable domain, with remaining parts taken from reference TRBV7-8 and TRBJ2-5, reads GAGVSQSPRYKVAKRGQDVALRCDPISGHVSLFWYQQALGQGPEFLTYFQNEAQLDKSGLPSDRFFAERPEGSVSTLKIQRTQQEDSAVYLCASRGPTGNNEQYFGPGTRLLVL.

This chain uses TRBV5-4 with TRBJ2-1, with a possible D match to TRBD1 (5 bases). TRBJ2-7 matches the DNA end more closely, so the J call is doubtful. This CDR3 spans 18 amino acids. Germline V lookup: CDR1 SGHNT, CDR2 YYREEE (reference sequence). Here the CDR3 reads CASSLGRVSASSYNEQYF. The CDR3, as DNA: TGTGCCAGCAGCTTGGGCAGGGTGTCTGCGAGCTCCTACAATGAGCAGTACTTC.

This clonotype was counted between two and nine times. The V and J genes are TRBV12-3 or TRBV12-4 and TRBJ2-1; TRBD2 agrees at 10 bases. The CDR3 length is 15 residues. Trimming removed 5 bases from V and 6 bases from J; junction bases left unmatched: 7. DNA of the CDR3: TGTGCCAGCAGTCCCGGGACTAGCGAGACCAATGAGCAGTTCTTC. Translation: CASSPGTSETNEQFF.

The DNA of the CDR3 is TGTGCCAGCAGACTCCGGGACACCCACAATGAGCAGTTCTTC. Protein: CASRLRDTHNEQFF. This chain uses TRBV27 with TRBJ2-1; D might be TRBD1 (6 bases). Looked up from germline, CDR1 is MNHEY and CDR2 is SMNVEV (reference sequence). Deletions cut 6 bases from V and 5 bases from J, with 14 bases between. The CDR3 consists of 14 residues.

To note about this clonotype: Relative to the germline gene, one junction end is altered; a read error may explain this. The chain employs TRBV7-2 and TRBJ2-3; D might be TRBD1 or TRBD2, each matching 5 bases. Germline values: CDR1 SGHTA, CDR2 FQGNSA. This CDR3 has 15 amino acids. CDR3: CASSFNGRGTDTQYF. CDR3 in DNA: TGTGCCAGCAGCTTCAACGGTCGGGGCACAGATACGCAGTATTTC.

The chain links TRBV19 to TRBJ2-3, with D possibly called TRBD1 or TRBD2 (5 bases each). Germline V gives CDR1 LNHDA, CDR2 SQIVND (reference sequence). The CDR3 totals 14 residues. Deletions cut 10 bases from V and 7 bases from J, with 21 bases between. CDR3 residues: CATKSGAEGHTQYF. The CDR3 bases are TGTGCCACTAAATCCGGAGCCGAGGGGCATACGCAGTATTTT.

The chain carries TRBV7-9 and TRBJ2-1; D is uncertain. The J call may not be correct, given that the DNA end is closer to TRBJ2-4. Germline V CDR1 and CDR2: SEHNR, FQNEAQ (reference sequence). The CDR3 runs to 14 residues. The CDR3 DNA reads TGTGCGGGCAGCTTTTCCCAAGGAGTAGACACTCAGTACTTC. Its translation: CAGSFSQGVDTQYF.

This clonotype was seen once. One junction end disagrees with the germline gene, perhaps due to a read error. This rearrangement joins TRBV7-8 to TRBJ2-2, with D maybe TRBD2 (7 bases). The length of the CDR3 is 16 residues. Germline V lookup: CDR1 SGHVS, CDR2 FQNEAQ. The CDR3 DNA follows: TGTGCCAGCCGGCGCCTACGGGGGGCAAACACCGGGGCGCTGTTTTTT. Its protein is CASRRLRGANTGALFF.

On this clonotype itself: The CDR3 does not end in the conserved phenylalanine or tryptophan, so this is likely a read error. No DNA is shown, since the ends of the CDR3 on it are uncertain; the CDR3 is the one TCRdb lists. The chain recombines TRBV7-2 with TRBJ2-5; whether TRBD1, the table's D call, matches the DNA was not checked. The CDR3 is made up of 14 amino acids, end residues included. Looked up from germline, CDR1 is SGHTA and CDR2 is FQGNSA. The CDR3 is CASSLTGNVETRFS.

This clonotype has only a few counts. V is TRBV7-6 and J is TRBJ2-5; the D call may be TRBD1 or TRBD2 (5 bases each). CDR3 length equals 14 residues. V shed 5 bases and J shed 5 bases, with 15 bases lying between them. The V gene's germline CDR1 is SGHVS and CDR2 FNYEAQ. The CDR3 region is CASSRPGTKETQYF. The CDR3 nucleotides read TGTGCCAGCAGCCGTCCCGGGACCAAGGAGACCCAGTACTTC.

With respect to this clonotype: At one of its ends the junction is not consistent with the germline gene, which may arise from a read error. The chain carries TRBV7-2 and TRBJ2-3; TRBD2 might be the D (6 bases). The germline V gene encodes CDR1 SGHTA and CDR2 FQGNSA. This CDR3 contains 17 residues. In DNA, the CDR3 is TGTGCCAGCAGCCGCGGGACGAGGCTGTGCGCCAAAGATACGCAGTATTTC. Encoded protein: CASSRGTRLCAKDTQYF.

The chain uses TRBV11-1 and TRBJ2-4; D may be TRBD1 or TRBD2 (5 bases each). The DNA end is a closer match to TRBJ2-3, so the J assignment may be wrong. The length of the CDR3 is 16 residues. Germline-derived CDR1 and CDR2 are SGHAT and FQDESV (reference sequence). CDR3: CASSSSGQGAKDMQYF. CDR3 sequence (DNA): TGTGCCAGCAGCTCCTCGGGGCAGGGAGCCAAAGACATGCAGTATTTT.

This rearrangement joins TRBV7-9 to TRBJ2-5; 9 positions agree with TRBD2. The assigned J gene may be wrong: the sequence end matches TRBJ2-1 better. Germline V CDR1 and CDR2: SEHNR, FQNEAQ (reference sequence). The CDR3 extends over 15 amino acids. The CDR3 bases are TGTGCCAGCAGCCAGGGGGGCGGGGGGGGGGGTGAGCAGTTCTTC. The encoded protein is CASSQGGGGGGEQFF.

As concerns this clonotype: A read error may account for a junction end that differs from germline. This sequence joins TRBV7-2 and TRBJ2-6; D possibly uses TRBD1 or TRBD2 (6 bases each). Germline V gene lookup returns CDR1 SGHTA and CDR2 FQGNSA. The CDR3 consists of 16 residues. The CDR3: CASSPRVSPGAYVLYF. CDR3 in DNA: TGTGCCAGCAGCCCCAGGGTCAGTCCGGGGGCCTACGTCCTGTATTTC.

This clonotype was recorded many times. A much more abundant neighbour one base away suggests this may be a read error. This sequence joins TRBV7-8 and TRBJ2-1; D remains unclear. The CDR3 runs 13 residues. Trimming shortened V by 5 bases and J by 10 bases, and 15 bases separated the two germline ends. Germline V gene lookup returns CDR1 SGHVS and CDR2 FQNEAQ. The CDR3 protein is CASSLSQGREQFF. CDR3 DNA: TGTGCCAGCAGCCTCTCACAAGGGCGCGAGCAGTTCTTC.

With regard to this clonotype: This likely comes from a read error, as the CDR3 has no conserved phenylalanine or tryptophan at its end. The DNA is left out, because the CDR3 cannot be placed on it with certainty; the CDR3 is given as TCRdb lists it. V usage is TRBV7-7 and J usage is TRBJ2-5; the table calls TRBD2, which could not be checked here. Germline V gene sequence: CDR1 SSHAT, CDR2 FNYEAQ (reference sequence). Inclusive of both ends, the CDR3 amounts to 16 amino acids. CDR3 in amino acids: CASSSLAGGFEATQHS.

This rearrangement joins TRBV11-2 to TRBJ1-1, with a possible D match to TRBD1 (6 bases). The CDR3 sequence is 16 residues long. Germline loops: CDR1 SGHAT, CDR2 FQNNGV. The germline V and J ends were trimmed by 0 bases and 3 bases, with 14 bases remaining between them. CDR3 protein: CASSLDLQGFHTEAFF. CDR3 sequence (DNA): TGTGCCAGCAGCTTAGATCTTCAGGGGTTCCACACTGAAGCTTTCTTT.

The V gene is TRBV27, the J gene TRBJ2-1, with no clear D. V was trimmed by 2 bases and J by 10 bases, leaving 18 bases between them. CDR1 MNHEY and CDR2 SMNVEV come from the germline V gene (reference sequence). The CDR3 spans 15 residues. The CDR3 protein is CASSLRAHSEGEQFF. The CDR3 nucleotides are TGTGCCAGCAGTTTAAGGGCGCACAGTGAAGGCGAGCAGTTCTTC.

This clonotype has at least ten counts. In DNA form, the CDR3 reads TGTGCCAGCAGCTTAACCCGGGGAAGCACAGATACGCAGTATTTT. Residues: CASSLTRGSTDTQYF. The genes are TRBV7-3 and TRBJ2-3; a possible D gene is TRBD2 (5 bases). Trimming took off 0 bases at V and 0 bases at J, with 7 bases between the two ends. The length of the CDR3 is 15 residues. Germline CDR1 is SGHTA and CDR2 is FQGTGA.

This clonotype came up a few times. The rearrangement uses TRBV7-8 and TRBJ2-5, with TRBD2 matching over 13 bases. CDR1 is SGHVS and CDR2 is FQNEAQ in the germline V gene. The CDR3 sequence is 15 residues long. V was clipped by 5 bases and J by 2 bases; unmatched bases: 2. The CDR3 reads CASSLTSGGQETQYF. The CDR3 DNA reads as TGTGCCAGCAGCCTGACTAGCGGGGGGCAAGAGACCCAGTACTTC.

The gene calls are TRBV6-1 and TRBJ2-5, with TRBD2 matching 13 bases. With V trimmed by 1 base and J by 11 bases, 10 bases remained unmatched. Germline values: CDR1 MNHNS, CDR2 SASEGT. The CDR3 is made up of 16 amino acids. The CDR3 region is CASSEGTSGRLGEQYF. DNA for the CDR3: TGTGCCAGCAGTGAAGGGACTAGCGGGAGATTAGGAGAGCAGTACTTC.